The entry below gives a single TCR beta chain sequence along with its context. Uncontrolled infection, other autoimmune disease, pregnancy or lactation barred patients from enrollment. This sample was taken from a study of T cells in Graves' hyperthyroidism and ophthalmopathy. RNA transcripts gave rise to amplified TCR beta CDR3 regions. TCR CDR3 regions were first amplified by RT-PCR with HTBI primers. TCRdb redid the calling of the multiplex PCR reads with MiXCR, one entry per CDR3 protein. The data show approximately 560,000 distinct CDR3 sequences, roughly 46% seen once. Germline V lookup: CDR1 SQVTM, CDR2 ANQGSEA. This CDR3 spans 13 amino acids.

Sequenced sample: peripheral blood or thyroid tissue (not recorded which). The chain recombines TRBV29-1 with TRBJ1-2, with 8 bases that match TRBD1. This TCR came from a woman younger than 35 with Graves' hyperthyroidism. This CDR3 reads CSARTTGDYGYTF. The CDR3 region has the DNA TGCAGTGCTAGAACGACAGGGGACTATGGCTACACCTTC.